Listed here are 21 T cell receptor beta chains from one sample, sequenced in a study of beta chain features in type 1 diabetes. Overall study results and limits: TCRB CDR3s were moderately but significantly shorter in Type 1 diabetes patients in all four CD4+ subsets.

These receptors have no identified antigens. TCRB transcripts that were expressed got sequenced, as all of the isolated RNA had been reverse transcribed. Repertoires were generated with immunoSEQ multiplex PCR, while TCRdb's copy carries only in-frame clones and drops some. The sample lists some 360,000 clones; roughly a tenth were seen once. Sequencing was done on a sample of central memory CD4+ T cells from blood. The receptors originated from a man under 40 with type 1 diabetes.

The CDR3 loop reads CASSSGLAASIPDTQYF. In DNA, the CDR3 is TGCGCCAGCAGCTCTGGACTAGCGGCCTCAATACCAGATACGCAGTATTTT. The V and J genes are TRBV5-1 and TRBJ2-3; 10 bases are a match to TRBD2. CDR3 length: 17 residues. Per germline, CDR1 SGHRS and CDR2 YFSETQ. Germline trimming cut 3 bases from V and 4 bases from J; bases unmatched to any gene: 11.

The chain has TRBV10-3 and TRBJ2-3; D possibly corresponds to TRBD1 (6 bases). Germline CDR1 reads ENHRY; CDR2 reads SYGVKD. CDR3 length: 11 amino acids. Trimming cost V 10 bases and J 3 bases, with 8 bases left between them. The CDR3, as DNA: TGTGCCACGGGGACAACAGATACGCAGTATTTT. The encoded protein is CATGTTDTQYF.

The chain employs TRBV19 and TRBJ2-1; tentative D call: TRBD2 (6 bases). The CDR3 sequence is 16 residues long. Trimming took off 1 base at V and 8 bases at J, with 18 bases between the two ends. Germline-derived CDR1 and CDR2 are LNHDA and SQIVND (reference sequence). The CDR3 DNA is TGTGCCAGTAGTATAGCCGGGGGAGGTAATTTAGATGAGCAGTTCTTC. Encoded protein: CASSIAGGGNLDEQFF. Complete variable domain (other parts from reference TRBV19 and TRBJ2-1): DGGITQSPKYLFRKEGQNVTLSCEQNLNHDAMYWYRQDPGQGLRLIYYSQIVNDFQKGDIAEGYSVSREKKESFPLTVTSAQKNPTAFYLCASSIAGGGNLDEQFFGPGTRLTVL.

This clone has more than one count but fewer than ten. The chain joins TRBV18 to TRBJ1-4, with D uncertain. CDR1 is KGHSH and CDR2 is LQKENI in the germline V gene. With 1 base removed from V and 2 bases from J, the gap between germline ends came to 17 bases. CDR3 length equals 18 residues. Written as DNA, the CDR3 is TGTGCCAGCTCACCACGTTCTACATTGCGGGTGACTAATGAAAAACTGTTTTTT. This translates into CASSPRSTLRVTNEKLFF. Using reference TRBV18 and TRBJ1-4 for the parts outside the CDR3, the full variable domain is NAGVMQNPRHLVRRRGQEARLRCSPMKGHSHVYWYRQLPEEGLKFMVYLQKENIIDESGMPKERFSAEFPKEGPSILRIQQVVRGDSAAYFCASSPRSTLRVTNEKLFFGSGTQLSVL.

There are a few counts of this clone. The genes are TRBV5-1 and TRBJ2-2; weak D call: TRBD1 (6 bases). The CDR3 spans 13 residues. Germline values: CDR1 SGHRS, CDR2 YFSETQ. The V gene lost 2 bases and the J gene lost 7 bases, with 9 bases spanning the gap. The DNA of the CDR3 is TGCGCCAGCAGCTTAACAGGGAACGGGGAGCTGTTTTTT. This encodes CASSLTGNGELFF. Supplemented by reference TRBV5-1 and TRBJ2-2, the full variable domain reads KAGVTQTPRYLIKTRGQQVTLSCSPISGHRSVSWYQQTPGQGLQFLFEYFSETQRNKGNFPGRFSGRQFSNSRSEMNVSTLELGDSALYLCASSLTGNGELFFGEGSRLTVL.

Of note for this clone: This may be a read error, as it is one base from a much larger clone. V and J are TRBV5-1 and TRBJ1-1; perhaps TRBD1 as D (6 bases). This CDR3 is 15 amino acids long. The germline CDR1 and CDR2 sequences are SGHRS and YFSETQ. This chain's CDR3 is CARSLGGGARTEAFF. The CDR3 coding sequence is TGCGCCCGCAGCTTGGGGGGGGGCGCGAGGACTGAAGCTTTCTTT.

There are many counts of this clone. The junction departs from germline at one end; a sequencing error may be responsible. This chain joins TRBV5-1 and TRBJ2-1; 11 bases line up with TRBD1. There are 13 residues in the CDR3. Germline values: CDR1 SGHRS, CDR2 YFSETQ. The CDR3 nucleotides are TGCGCCAGCAGCCAAAAACCGTGGGACAGGGGGGTCTTC. It translates to CASSQKPWDRGVF. The full variable domain, with the rest looked up from reference TRBV5-1 and TRBJ2-1, is KAGVTQTPRYLIKTRGQQVTLSCSPISGHRSVSWYQQTPGQGLQFLFEYFSETQRNKGNFPGRFSGRQFSNSRSEMNVSTLELGDSALYLCASSQKPWDRGVFGPGTRLTVL.

This clone was detected a few times. The J gene is TRBJ2-1, the V gene TRBV5-1; TRBD2 might be the D (6 bases). The V end was cut by 4 bases, the J end by 0 bases, with 11 bases between. Per the germline V gene, CDR1 is SGHRS and CDR2 is YFSETQ. The length of the CDR3 is 15 residues. The CDR3 reads CASSRDSSSYNEQFF. Here the CDR3 DNA reads TGCGCCAGCAGCCGGGACTCTAGCTCCTACAATGAGCAGTTCTTC.

This clone was seen a few times. The chain has TRBV7-2 and TRBJ2-1, with no clear D. Germline CDR1 and CDR2: SGHTA and FQGNSA. Trimming stripped 3 bases from V and 4 bases from J, with 10 bases between. CDR3 size: 14 residues. CDR3 amino acids: CASSFRSIYNEQFF. CDR3 sequence (DNA): TGTGCCAGCAGCTTTAGAAGTATTTACAATGAGCAGTTCTTC.

The rearrangement links TRBV5-1 to TRBJ2-2; D not resolved. The CDR3 spans 12 residues. V dropped 3 bases and J dropped 5 bases, with 5 bases sitting between them. The germline gives CDR1 SGHRS, CDR2 YFSETQ. In DNA, the CDR3 is TGCGCCAGCAGCTCACCAACCGGGGAGCTGTTTTTT. Its protein is CASSSPTGELFF.

This clone was picked up a small number of times. The V gene is TRBV4-3, the J gene TRBJ1-1; perhaps TRBD1 as D (5 bases). V dropped 4 bases and J dropped 7 bases, with 16 bases sitting between them. Germline assignment: CDR1 LGHNA and CDR2 YSLEER. The CDR3 has 14 residues. In DNA, the CDR3 is TGCGCCAGCAGCCGCGGGACGACACTACTTGAAGCTTTCTTT. Protein sequence: CASSRGTTLLEAFF.

V usage is TRBV2 and J usage is TRBJ2-5; D not certain. The CDR3 has 13 amino acids. Trimming took off 2 bases at V and 7 bases at J, with 11 bases between the two ends. CDR1 and CDR2 (germline): SNHLY, FYNNEI. CDR3 protein: CASSEQHLGTQYF. CDR3 DNA: TGTGCCAGCAGTGAACAGCACCTAGGGACCCAGTACTTC.

This sequence joins TRBV28 and TRBJ2-7, with TRBD2 as a possible D gene (5 bases). Germline V CDR1 and CDR2: MDHEN, SYDVKM. Trimming removed 8 bases at V and 7 bases at J, with 12 bases between. CDR3 size: 11 residues. The CDR3 is CASHSGWEQYF. In DNA, the CDR3 is TGTGCCAGCCACAGCGGCTGGGAGCAGTACTTC.

V and J are TRBV9 and TRBJ2-7; D possibly corresponds to TRBD2 (7 bases). Trimming removed 0 bases at V and 2 bases at J, with 15 bases between. The germline V gene encodes CDR1 SGDLS and CDR2 YYNGEE. The CDR3 consists of 16 residues. In nucleotides, the CDR3 is TGTGCCAGCAGCGTAGATCGGGCGGGGGCCGCCTACGAGCAGTACTTC. Its translation is CASSVDRAGAAYEQYF.

This chain connects TRBV28 to TRBJ1-4, with 7 bases lining up with TRBD1. The CDR3 extends over 14 amino acids. V trimming: 7 bases; J trimming: 6 bases; junction bases outside the gene matches: 8. Germline V CDR1 and CDR2: MDHEN, SYDVKM. DNA of the CDR3: TGTGCCAGCACCCCGGTAGGGGGCCATGAAAAACTGTTTTTT. Its translation is CASTPVGGHEKLFF.

A few counts support this clone. V gene TRBV18 combines with J gene TRBJ2-7, with D perhaps matching TRBD2 (5 bases). CDR1 and CDR2 from the germline V gene are KGHSH and LQKENI. The CDR3 sequence is 17 residues long. The V gene lost 2 bases and the J gene lost 5 bases, with 22 bases spanning the gap. The CDR3 coding sequence is TGTGCCAGCTCACCAAGGGTATTTGAGGGAGTAAACGACGAGCAGTACTTC. Its translation: CASSPRVFEGVNDEQYF.

This clone has a handful of counts. Other nucleotide sequences from this sample produce the same CDR3. The V call is TRBV5-1, the J call TRBJ1-2, with D unclear. The CDR3 contains 13 residues. Per germline, CDR1 SGHRS and CDR2 YFSETQ. V was cut by 5 bases and J by 0 bases, with 8 bases left in between. CDR3 nucleotide sequence: TGCGCCAGCAGGGATTCCTCTAACTATGGCTACACCTTC. Translated: CASRDSSNYGYTF.

In DNA form, the CDR3 reads TGTGCCAGCAGCCATGAGATTCTATCTGGGGCCAACGTCCTGACTTTC. Translation: CASSHEILSGANVLTF. The genes are TRBV4-2 and TRBJ2-6; D is uncertain. Germline-derived CDR1 and CDR2 are LGHNA and YNFKEQ. Deletions cut 3 bases from V and 1 base from J, with 10 bases between. The CDR3 has 16 residues.

V gene TRBV7-3 combines with J gene TRBJ2-7, with D perhaps matching TRBD1 (5 bases). Per germline, CDR1 SGHTA and CDR2 FQGTGA. The CDR3 contains 14 residues. V was clipped by 4 bases and J by 4 bases, with 14 bases between them. CDR3 residues: CASSSQGGGYEQYF. The CDR3 nucleotides read TGTGCCAGCAGCTCCCAGGGCGGCGGTTACGAGCAGTACTTC.

The gene calls are TRBV6-6 and TRBJ1-2, with a tentative D call TRBD1 (6 bases). Trimming pared 6 bases from V and 5 bases from J, leaving 19 bases between. The CDR3 contains 15 residues. CDR1 is MNHNY, CDR2 SVGAGI, per germline (reference sequence). The CDR3 DNA reads TGTGCCAGCAGGGAGGGGGTTGGGCAGTCTTATGGCTACACCTTC. It specifies CASREGVGQSYGYTF.

This chain uses TRBV10-3 with TRBJ1-2, with D unclear. CDR1 and CDR2 from the germline V gene are ENHRY and SYGVKD. CDR3 size: 13 residues. With 11 bases removed from V and 0 bases from J, the gap between germline ends came to 13 bases. This CDR3 is CASTTGANYGYTF. The CDR3 DNA sequence: TGTGCCTCAACAACCGGGGCTAACTATGGCTACACCTTC.